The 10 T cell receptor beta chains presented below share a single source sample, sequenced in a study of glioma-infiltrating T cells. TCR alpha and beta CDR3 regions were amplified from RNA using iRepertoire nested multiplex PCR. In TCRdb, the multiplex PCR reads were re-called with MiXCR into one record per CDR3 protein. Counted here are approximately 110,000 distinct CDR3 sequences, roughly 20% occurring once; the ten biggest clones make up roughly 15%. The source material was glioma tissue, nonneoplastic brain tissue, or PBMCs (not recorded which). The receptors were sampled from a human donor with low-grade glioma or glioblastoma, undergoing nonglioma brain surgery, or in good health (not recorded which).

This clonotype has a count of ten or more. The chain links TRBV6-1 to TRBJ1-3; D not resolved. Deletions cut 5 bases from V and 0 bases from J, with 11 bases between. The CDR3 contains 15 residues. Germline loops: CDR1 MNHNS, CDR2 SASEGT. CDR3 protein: CASSPAATSGNTIYF. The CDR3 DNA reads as TGTGCCAGCAGTCCGGCCGCTACCTCTGGAAACACCATATATTTT.

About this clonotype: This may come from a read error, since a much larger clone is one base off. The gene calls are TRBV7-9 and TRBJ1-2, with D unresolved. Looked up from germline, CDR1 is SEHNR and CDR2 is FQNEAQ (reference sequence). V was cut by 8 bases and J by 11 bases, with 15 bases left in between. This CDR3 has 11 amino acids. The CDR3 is CASSDGPSYTF. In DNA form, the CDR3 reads TGTGCCAGCTCGGACGGACCATCATACACCTTC.

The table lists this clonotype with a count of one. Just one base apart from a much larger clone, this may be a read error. The CDR3 is CASSNYKAEQYF. The DNA for the CDR3 is TGTGCCAGCAGTAACTACAAGGCCGAGCAGTACTTC. The chain is built from TRBV28 and TRBJ2-7; D is undetermined. From germline, CDR1 is MDHEN and CDR2 SYDVKM. Trimming shortened V by 5 bases and J by 6 bases, and 11 bases separated the two germline ends. CDR3 length: 12 residues. The variable domain in full, with the rest retrieved from reference TRBV28 and TRBJ2-7, is DVKVTQSSRYLVKRTGEKVFLECVQDMDHENMFWYRQDPGLGLRLIYFSYDVKMKEKGDIPEGYSVSREKKERFSLILESASTNQTSMYLCASSNYKAEQYFGPGTRLTVT.

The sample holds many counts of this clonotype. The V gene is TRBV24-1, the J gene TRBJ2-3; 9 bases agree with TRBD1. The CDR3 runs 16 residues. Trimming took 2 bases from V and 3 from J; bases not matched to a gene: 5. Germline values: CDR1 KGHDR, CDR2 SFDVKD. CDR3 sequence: CATSDSGTGPTDTQYF. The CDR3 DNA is TGTGCCACCAGTGATTCGGGGACAGGGCCTACAGATACGCAGTATTTT.

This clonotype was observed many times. The CDR3 is CSASPMDGFNEKLFF. In DNA form, the CDR3 reads TGCAGTGCTAGCCCTATGGACGGTTTTAATGAAAAACTGTTTTTT. The chain couples TRBV20-1 to TRBJ1-4; D call uncertain. The CDR3 length is 15 residues. Germline values: CDR1 DFQATT, CDR2 SNEGSKA (reference sequence). V gave up 3 bases and J gave up 4 bases, with 15 bases separating them.

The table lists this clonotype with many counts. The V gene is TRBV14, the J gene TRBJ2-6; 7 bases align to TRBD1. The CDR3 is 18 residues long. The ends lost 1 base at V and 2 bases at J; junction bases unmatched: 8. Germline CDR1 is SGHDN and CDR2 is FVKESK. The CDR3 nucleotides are TGTGCCAGCAGCCAAGTTTTAGCAGGGGGACCTGGGGCCAACGTCCTGACTTTC. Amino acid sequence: CASSQVLAGGPGANVLTF.

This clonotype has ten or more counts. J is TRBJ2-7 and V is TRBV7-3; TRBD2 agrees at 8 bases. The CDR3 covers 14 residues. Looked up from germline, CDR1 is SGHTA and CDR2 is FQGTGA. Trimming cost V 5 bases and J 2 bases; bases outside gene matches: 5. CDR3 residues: CASSRAGGTYEQYF. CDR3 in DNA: TGTGCCAGCAGCCGTGCGGGGGGTACCTACGAGCAGTACTTC. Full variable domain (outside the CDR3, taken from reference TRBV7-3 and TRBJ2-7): GAGVSQTPSNKVTEKGKYVELRCDPISGHTALYWYRQSLGQGPEFLIYFQGTGAADDSGLPNDRFFAVRPEGSVSTLKIQRTERGDSAVYLCASSRAGGTYEQYFGPGTRLTVT.

The CDR3 DNA sequence: TGTGCCAGCGAACCGCGGACAGGGTCCAATGAGCAGTTCTTC. Translating it yields CASEPRTGSNEQFF. V is TRBV6-1 and J is TRBJ2-1; 8 bases map to TRBD1. The ends lost 8 bases at V and 6 bases at J; junction bases unmatched: 9. CDR3 length: 14 amino acids. Germline V gene data show CDR1 as MNHNS and CDR2 as SASEGT.

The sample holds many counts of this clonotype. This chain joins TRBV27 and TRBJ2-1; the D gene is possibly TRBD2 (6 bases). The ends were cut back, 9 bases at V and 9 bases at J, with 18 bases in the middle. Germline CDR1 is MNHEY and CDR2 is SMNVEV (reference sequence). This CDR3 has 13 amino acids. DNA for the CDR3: TGTGCCAGTCAGCGGGTAAGGAATGGTGAGCAGTTCTTC. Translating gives CASQRVRNGEQFF.

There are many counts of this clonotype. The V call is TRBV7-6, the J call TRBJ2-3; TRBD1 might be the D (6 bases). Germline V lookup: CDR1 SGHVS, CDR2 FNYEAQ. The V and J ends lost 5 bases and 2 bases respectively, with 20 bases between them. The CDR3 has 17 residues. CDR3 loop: CASSPPGQPGYTDTQYF. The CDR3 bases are TGTGCCAGCAGCCCCCCGGGACAACCAGGTTACACAGATACGCAGTATTTT.